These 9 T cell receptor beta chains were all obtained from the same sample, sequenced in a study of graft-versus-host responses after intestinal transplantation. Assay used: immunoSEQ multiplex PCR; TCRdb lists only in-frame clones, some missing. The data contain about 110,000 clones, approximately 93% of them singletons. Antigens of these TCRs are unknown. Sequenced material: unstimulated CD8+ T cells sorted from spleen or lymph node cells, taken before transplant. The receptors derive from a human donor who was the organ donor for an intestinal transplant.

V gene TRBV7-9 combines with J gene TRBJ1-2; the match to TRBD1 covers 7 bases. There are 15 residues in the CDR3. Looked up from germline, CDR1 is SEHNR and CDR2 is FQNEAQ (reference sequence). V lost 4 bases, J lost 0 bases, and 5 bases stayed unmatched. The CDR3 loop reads CASSSPDRPNYGYTF. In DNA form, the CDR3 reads TGTGCCAGCAGCTCCCCGGACAGGCCTAACTATGGCTACACCTTC.

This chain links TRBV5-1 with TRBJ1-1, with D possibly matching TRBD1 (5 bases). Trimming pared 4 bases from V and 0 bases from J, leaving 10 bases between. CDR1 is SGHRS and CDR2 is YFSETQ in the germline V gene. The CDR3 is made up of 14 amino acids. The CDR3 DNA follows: TGCGCCAGCAGCCTAGGGACGGTGAACACTGAAGCTTTCTTT. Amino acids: CASSLGTVNTEAFF.

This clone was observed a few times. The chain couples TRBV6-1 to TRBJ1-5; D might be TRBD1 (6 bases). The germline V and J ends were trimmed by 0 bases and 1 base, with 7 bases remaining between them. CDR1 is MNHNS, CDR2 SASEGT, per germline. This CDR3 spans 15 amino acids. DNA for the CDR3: TGTGCCAGCAGTGAAGCAGGGGGAAGCAATCAGCCCCAGCATTTT. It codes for CASSEAGGSNQPQHF.

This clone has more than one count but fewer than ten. The CDR3 loop is CASSSWPELDTIYF. As DNA, the CDR3 is TGTGCCAGCAGCTCCTGGCCCGAGTTGGACACCATATATTTT. The chain is built from TRBV2 and TRBJ1-3; D uncertain. CDR1 and CDR2 from the germline V gene are SNHLY and FYNNEI. The CDR3 loop spans 14 amino acids. Deletions cut 6 bases from V and 8 bases from J, with 17 bases between. The variable domain in full, completed from reference TRBV2 and TRBJ1-3, reads EPEVTQTPSHQVTQMGQEVILRCVPISNHLYFYWYRQILGQKVEFLVSFYNNEISEKSEIFDDQFSVERPDGSNFTLKIRSTKLEDSAMYFCASSSWPELDTIYFGEGSWLTVV.

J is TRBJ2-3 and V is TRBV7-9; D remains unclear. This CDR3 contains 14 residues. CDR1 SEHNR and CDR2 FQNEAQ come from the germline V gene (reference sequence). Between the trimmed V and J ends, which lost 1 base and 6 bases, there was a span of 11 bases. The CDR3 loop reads CASSLETGDDTQYF. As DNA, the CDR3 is TGTGCCAGCAGCTTAGAGACTGGGGATGATACGCAGTATTTT. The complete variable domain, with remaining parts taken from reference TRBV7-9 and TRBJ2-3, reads DTGVSQNPRHKITKRGQNVTFRCDPISEHNRLYWYRQTLGQGPEFLTYFQNEAQLEKSRLLSDRFSAERPKGSFSTLEIQRTEQGDSAMYLCASSLETGDDTQYFGPGTRLTVL.

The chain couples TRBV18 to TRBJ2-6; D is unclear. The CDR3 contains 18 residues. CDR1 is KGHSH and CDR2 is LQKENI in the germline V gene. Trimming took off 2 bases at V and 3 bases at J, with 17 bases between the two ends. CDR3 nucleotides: TGTGCCAGCTCACCAGGCGGCAGGAAGCCTAGTGGGGCCAACGTCCTGACTTTC. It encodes CASSPGGRKPSGANVLTF. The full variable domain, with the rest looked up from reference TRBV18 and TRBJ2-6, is NAGVMQNPRHLVRRRGQEARLRCSPMKGHSHVYWYRQLPEEGLKFMVYLQKENIIDESGMPKERFSAEFPKEGPSILRIQQVVRGDSAAYFCASSPGGRKPSGANVLTFGAGSRLTVL.

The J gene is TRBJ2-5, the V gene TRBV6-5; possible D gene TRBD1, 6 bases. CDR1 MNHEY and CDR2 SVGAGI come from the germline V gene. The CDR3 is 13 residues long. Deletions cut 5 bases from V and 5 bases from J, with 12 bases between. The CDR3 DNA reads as TGTGCCAGCAGTCCTGACAGGTTGGAGACCCAGTACTTC. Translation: CASSPDRLETQYF.

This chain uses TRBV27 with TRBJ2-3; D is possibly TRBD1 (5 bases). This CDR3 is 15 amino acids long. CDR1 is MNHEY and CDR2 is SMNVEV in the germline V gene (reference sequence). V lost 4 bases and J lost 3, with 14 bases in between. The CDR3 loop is CASSSYSQGTDTQYF. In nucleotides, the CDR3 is TGTGCCAGCAGTTCCTATTCTCAGGGTACAGATACGCAGTATTTT.

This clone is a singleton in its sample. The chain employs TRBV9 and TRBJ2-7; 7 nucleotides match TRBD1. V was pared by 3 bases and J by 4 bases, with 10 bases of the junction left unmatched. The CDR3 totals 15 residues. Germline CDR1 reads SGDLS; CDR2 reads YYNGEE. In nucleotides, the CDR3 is TGTGCCAGCAGCGGAGGAACAGGGGATCCATACGAGCAGTACTTC. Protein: CASSGGTGDPYEQYF.